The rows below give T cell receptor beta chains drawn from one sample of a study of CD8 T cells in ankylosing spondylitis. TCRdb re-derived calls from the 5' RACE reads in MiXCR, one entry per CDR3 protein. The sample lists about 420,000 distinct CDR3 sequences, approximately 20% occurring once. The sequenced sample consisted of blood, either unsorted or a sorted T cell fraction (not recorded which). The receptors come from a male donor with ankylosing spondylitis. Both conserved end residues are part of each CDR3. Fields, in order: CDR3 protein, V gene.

CSARSAAGGADTQYF TRBV20-1
CASSQDSAREGLADTQYF TRBV4-1
CASSFRTSGRVGEQYF TRBV5-6
CASSSDTGFEKLFF TRBV5-5
CASSLAGLGGTEAFF TRBV5-6
CSPEPRTKNIQYF TRBV29-1
CASSSPDSLHYGYTF TRBV12-3/TRBV12-4
CASSLRRGGLGTQYF TRBV5-6
CASIHRGVADTQYF TRBV12-3/TRBV12-4
CASSPGTGSLGPQHF TRBV2
CASSVRPGLAKADTQYF TRBV12-3/TRBV12-4
CSARVEGRGTEAFF TRBV20-1
CASSNDRATEQYF TRBV19
CASSKKTGDTGELFF TRBV4-3
CASSPLGGLDGYTF TRBV7-6
CASRLGRDGIYEQYF TRBV7-3
CASSQGRAIATNEKLFF TRBV4-1
CASSPTPSGSDYEQYF TRBV18
CASTLLDGSGNEQFF TRBV28
CSVVTGGDTEAFF TRBV29-1
CASSLRQIGSPLHF TRBV12-3/TRBV12-4
CASSPGRLAGVNYEQYF TRBV19
CASSEASGIPDTQYF TRBV6-1
CASSFRQGNEKLFF TRBV12-3/TRBV12-4
CSVGDLDYGYTF TRBV29-1
CASSVPAGANVLTF TRBV9
CASSYGMLQETQYF TRBV6-5
CASSLLTHEQYF TRBV28